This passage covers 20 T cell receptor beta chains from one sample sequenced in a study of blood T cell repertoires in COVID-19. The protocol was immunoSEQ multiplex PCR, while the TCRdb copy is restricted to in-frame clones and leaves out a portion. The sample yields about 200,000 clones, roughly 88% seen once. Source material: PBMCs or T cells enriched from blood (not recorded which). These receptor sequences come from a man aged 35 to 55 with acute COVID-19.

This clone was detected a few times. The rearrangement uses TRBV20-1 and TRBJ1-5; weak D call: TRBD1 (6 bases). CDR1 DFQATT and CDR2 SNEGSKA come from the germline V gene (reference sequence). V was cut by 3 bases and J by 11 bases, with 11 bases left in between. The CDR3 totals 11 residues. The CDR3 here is CSASLRGTQHF. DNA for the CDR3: TGCAGTGCTAGCCTGAGGGGGACCCAGCATTTT.

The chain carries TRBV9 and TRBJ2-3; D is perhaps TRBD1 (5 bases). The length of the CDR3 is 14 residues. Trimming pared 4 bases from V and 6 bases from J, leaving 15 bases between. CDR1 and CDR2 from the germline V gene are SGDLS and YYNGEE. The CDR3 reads CASSFLRGPDTQYF. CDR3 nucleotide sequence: TGTGCCAGCAGCTTCCTAAGGGGTCCTGATACGCAGTATTTT.

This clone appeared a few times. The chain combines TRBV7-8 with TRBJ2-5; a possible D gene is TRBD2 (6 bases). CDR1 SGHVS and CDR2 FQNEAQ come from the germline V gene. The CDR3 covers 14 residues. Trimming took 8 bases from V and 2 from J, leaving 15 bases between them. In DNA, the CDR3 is TGTGCCAGCGGGAAGGGGCTAGCGCAAGAGACCCAGTACTTC. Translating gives CASGKGLAQETQYF.

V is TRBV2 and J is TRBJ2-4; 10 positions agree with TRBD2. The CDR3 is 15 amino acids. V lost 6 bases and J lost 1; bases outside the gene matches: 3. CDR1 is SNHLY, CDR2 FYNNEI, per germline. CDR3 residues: CASRGSGRAKNIQYF. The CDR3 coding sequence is TGTGCCAGCAGGGGTAGCGGGAGGGCCAAAAACATTCAGTACTTC. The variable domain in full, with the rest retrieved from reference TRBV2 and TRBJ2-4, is EPEVTQTPSHQVTQMGQEVILRCVPISNHLYFYWYRQILGQKVEFLVSFYNNEISEKSEIFDDQFSVERPDGSNFTLKIRSTKLEDSAMYFCASRGSGRAKNIQYFGAGTRLSVL.

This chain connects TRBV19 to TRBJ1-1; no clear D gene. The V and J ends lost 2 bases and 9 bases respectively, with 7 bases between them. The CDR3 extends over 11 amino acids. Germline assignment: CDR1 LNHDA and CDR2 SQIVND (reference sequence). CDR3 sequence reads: CASSIREKAFF. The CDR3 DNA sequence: TGTGCCAGTAGTATAAGGGAGAAAGCTTTCTTT.

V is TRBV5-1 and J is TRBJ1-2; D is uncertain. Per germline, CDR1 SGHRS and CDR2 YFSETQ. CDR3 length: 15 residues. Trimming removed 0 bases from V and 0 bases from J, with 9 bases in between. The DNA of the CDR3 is TGCGCCAGCAGCTTGGTTCTGGGCTCTAACTATGGCTACACCTTC. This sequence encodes CASSLVLGSNYGYTF. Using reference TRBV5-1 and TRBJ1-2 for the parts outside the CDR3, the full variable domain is KAGVTQTPRYLIKTRGQQVTLSCSPISGHRSVSWYQQTPGQGLQFLFEYFSETQRNKGNFPGRFSGRQFSNSRSEMNVSTLELGDSALYLCASSLVLGSNYGYTFGSGTRLTVV.

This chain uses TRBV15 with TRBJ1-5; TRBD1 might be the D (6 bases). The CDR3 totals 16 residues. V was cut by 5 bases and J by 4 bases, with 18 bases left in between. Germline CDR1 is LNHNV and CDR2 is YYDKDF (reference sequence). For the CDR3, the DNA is TGTGCCACCAGCGGAATTACAGGGTTAGGAAATCAGCCCCAGCATTTT. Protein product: CATSGITGLGNQPQHF.

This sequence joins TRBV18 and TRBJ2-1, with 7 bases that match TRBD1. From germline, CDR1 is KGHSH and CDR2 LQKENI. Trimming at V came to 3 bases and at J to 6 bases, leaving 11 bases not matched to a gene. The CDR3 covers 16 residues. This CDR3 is CASSPSLSQGVNEQFF. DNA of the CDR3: TGTGCCAGCTCACCTTCGCTGTCCCAGGGGGTCAATGAGCAGTTCTTC.

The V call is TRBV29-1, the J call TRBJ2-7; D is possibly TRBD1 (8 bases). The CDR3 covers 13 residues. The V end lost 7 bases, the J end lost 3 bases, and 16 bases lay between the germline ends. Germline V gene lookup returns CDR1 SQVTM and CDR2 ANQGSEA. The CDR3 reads CSAEGGTGYEQYF. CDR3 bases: TGCAGCGCGGAGGGGGGGACAGGCTACGAGCAGTACTTC.

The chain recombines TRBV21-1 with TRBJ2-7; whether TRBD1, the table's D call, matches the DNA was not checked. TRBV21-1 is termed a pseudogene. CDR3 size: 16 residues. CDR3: CASSKIPRTGGYEQYF. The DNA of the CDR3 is TGTGCCAGCAGCAAAATCCCCCGGACAGGGGGCTACGAGCAGTACTTC.

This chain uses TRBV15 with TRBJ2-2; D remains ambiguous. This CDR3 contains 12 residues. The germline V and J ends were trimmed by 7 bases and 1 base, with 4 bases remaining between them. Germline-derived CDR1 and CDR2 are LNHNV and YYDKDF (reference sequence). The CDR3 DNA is TGTGCCACCACAGAGAACACCGGGGAGCTGTTTTTT. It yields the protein CATTENTGELFF. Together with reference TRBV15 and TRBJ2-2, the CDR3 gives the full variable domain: DAMVIQNPRYQVTQFGKPVTLSCSQTLNHNVMYWYQQKSSQAPKLLFHYYDKDFNNEADTPDNFQSRRPNTSFCFLDIRSPGLGDTAMYLCATTENTGELFFGEGSRLTVL.

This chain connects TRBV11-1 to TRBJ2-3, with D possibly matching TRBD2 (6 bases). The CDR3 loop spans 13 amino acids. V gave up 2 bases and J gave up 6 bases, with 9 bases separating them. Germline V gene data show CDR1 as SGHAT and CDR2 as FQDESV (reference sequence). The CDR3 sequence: CASSLRGSDTQYF. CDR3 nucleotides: TGTGCCAGCAGCTTACGGGGGTCGGATACGCAGTATTTT.

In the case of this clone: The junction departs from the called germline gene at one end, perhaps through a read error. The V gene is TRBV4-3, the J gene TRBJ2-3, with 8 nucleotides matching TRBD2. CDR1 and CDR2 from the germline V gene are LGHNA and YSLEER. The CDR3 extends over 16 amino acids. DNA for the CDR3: TGCCCCAGCAGCCCCCGGGGGGGAGGGCCCCCAGATACGCAGTATTTT. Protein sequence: CPSSPRGGGPPDTQYF.

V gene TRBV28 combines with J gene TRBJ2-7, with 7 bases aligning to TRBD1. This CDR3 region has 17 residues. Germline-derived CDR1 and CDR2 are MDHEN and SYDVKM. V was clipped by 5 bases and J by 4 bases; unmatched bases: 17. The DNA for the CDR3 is TGTGCCAGCAGTAATAGCTACGGACAGGCGTCCGTGTACGAGCAGTACTTC. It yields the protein CASSNSYGQASVYEQYF.

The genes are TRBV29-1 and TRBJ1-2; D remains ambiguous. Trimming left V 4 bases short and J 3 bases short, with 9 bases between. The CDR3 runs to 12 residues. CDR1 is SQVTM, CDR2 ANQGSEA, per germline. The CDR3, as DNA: TGCAGCGTTGCACAAGTCGACTATGGCTACACCTTC. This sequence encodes CSVAQVDYGYTF. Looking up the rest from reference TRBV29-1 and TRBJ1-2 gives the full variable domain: SAVISQKPSRDICQRGTSLTIQCQVDSQVTMMFWYRQQPGQSLTLIATANQGSEATYESGFVIDKFPISRPNLTFSTLTVSNMSPEDSSIYLCSVAQVDYGYTFGSGTRLTVV.

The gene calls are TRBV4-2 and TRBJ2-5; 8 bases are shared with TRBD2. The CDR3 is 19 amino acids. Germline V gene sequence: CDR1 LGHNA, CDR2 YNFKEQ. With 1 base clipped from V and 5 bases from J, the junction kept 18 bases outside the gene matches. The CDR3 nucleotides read TGTGCCAGCAGCCAAGGGTCCGGGGCTAGCGGGCCTTCAGGGGAGACCCAGTACTTC. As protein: CASSQGSGASGPSGETQYF.

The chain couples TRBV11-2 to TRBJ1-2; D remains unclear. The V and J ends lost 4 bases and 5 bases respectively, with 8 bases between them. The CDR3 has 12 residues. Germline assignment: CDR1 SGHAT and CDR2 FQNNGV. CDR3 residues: CASSSGPYGYTF. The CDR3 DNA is TGTGCCAGCAGCTCAGGTCCTTATGGCTACACCTTC.

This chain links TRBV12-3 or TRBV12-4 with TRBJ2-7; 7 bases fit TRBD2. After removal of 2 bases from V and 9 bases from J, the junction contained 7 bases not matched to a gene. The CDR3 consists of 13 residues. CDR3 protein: CASSLLAEFGQYF. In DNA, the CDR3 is TGTGCCAGCAGTTTACTAGCGGAGTTCGGGCAGTACTTC.

CDR3 loop: CALGLAGRQETQYF. For the CDR3, the DNA is TGTGCATTAGGGTTAGCGGGTCGGCAAGAGACCCAGTACTTC. V and J are TRBV2 and TRBJ2-5; TRBD2 matches 7 bases. CDR1 and CDR2 (germline): SNHLY, FYNNEI. The CDR3 consists of 14 residues.

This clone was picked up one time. CDR3 sequence reads: CASSLSRNTEAFF. The CDR3 DNA reads TGCGCCAGCAGCTTGTCGAGGAACACTGAAGCTTTCTTT. This chain joins TRBV5-1 and TRBJ1-1; D unclear. The ends were cut back, 1 base at V and 1 base at J, with 5 bases in the middle. The CDR3 runs to 13 residues. Germline loops: CDR1 SGHRS, CDR2 YFSETQ.